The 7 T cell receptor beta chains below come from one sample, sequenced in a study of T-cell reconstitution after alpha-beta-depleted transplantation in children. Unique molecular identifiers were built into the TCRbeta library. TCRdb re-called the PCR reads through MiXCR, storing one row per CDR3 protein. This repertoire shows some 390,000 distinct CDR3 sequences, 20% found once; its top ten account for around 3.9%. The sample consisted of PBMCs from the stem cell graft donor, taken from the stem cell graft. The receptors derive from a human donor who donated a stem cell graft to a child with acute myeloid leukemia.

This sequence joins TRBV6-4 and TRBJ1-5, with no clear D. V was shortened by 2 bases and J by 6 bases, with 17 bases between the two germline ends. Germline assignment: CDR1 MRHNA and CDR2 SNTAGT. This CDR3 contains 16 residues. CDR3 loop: CASSDEIARRAQPQHF. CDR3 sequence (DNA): TGTGCCAGCAGTGACGAAATAGCCAGACGGGCTCAGCCCCAGCATTTT.

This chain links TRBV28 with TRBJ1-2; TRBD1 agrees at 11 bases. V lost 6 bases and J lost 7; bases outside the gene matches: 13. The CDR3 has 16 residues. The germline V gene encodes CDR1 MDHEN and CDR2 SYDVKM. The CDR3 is CASRSHTGQGARGYTF. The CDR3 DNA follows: TGTGCCAGCAGGTCTCATACAGGACAGGGGGCGCGTGGCTACACCTTC.

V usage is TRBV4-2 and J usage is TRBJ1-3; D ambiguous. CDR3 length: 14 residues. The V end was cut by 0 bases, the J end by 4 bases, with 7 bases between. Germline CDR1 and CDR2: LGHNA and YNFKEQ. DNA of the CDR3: TGTGCCAGCAGCCAAGAAAATCGGGGAAACACCATATATTTT. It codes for CASSQENRGNTIYF.

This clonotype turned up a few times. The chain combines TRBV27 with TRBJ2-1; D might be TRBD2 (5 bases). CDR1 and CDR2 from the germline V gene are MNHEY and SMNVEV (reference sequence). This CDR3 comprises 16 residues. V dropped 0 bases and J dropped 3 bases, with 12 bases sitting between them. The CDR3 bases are TGTGCCAGCAGTTTATCTGGAGGCCCGGGCTACAATGAGCAGTTCTTC. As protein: CASSLSGGPGYNEQFF.

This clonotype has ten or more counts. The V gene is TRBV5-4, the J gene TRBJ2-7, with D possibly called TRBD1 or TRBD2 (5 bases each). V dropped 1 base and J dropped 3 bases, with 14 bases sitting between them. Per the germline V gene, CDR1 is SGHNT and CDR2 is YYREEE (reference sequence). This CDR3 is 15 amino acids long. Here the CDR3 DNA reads TGTGCCAGCAGCTTGCTGGGGGAGTTAGTCTACGAGCAGTACTTC. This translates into CASSLLGELVYEQYF.

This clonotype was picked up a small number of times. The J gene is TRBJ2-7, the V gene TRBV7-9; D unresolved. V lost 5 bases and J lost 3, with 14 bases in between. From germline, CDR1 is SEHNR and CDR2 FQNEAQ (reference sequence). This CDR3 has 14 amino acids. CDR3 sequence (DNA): TGTGCCAGCAGCGAACTAACTTCGGGCTACGAGCAGTACTTC. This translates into CASSELTSGYEQYF.

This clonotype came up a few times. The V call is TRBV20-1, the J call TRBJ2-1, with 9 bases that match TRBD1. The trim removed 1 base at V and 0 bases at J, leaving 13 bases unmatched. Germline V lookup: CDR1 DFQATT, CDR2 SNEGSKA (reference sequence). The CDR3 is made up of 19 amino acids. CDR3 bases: TGCAGTGCTAGAGCCCCGGGACAGGGACAGTCGGGCTCCTACAATGAGCAGTTCTTC. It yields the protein CSARAPGQGQSGSYNEQFF.